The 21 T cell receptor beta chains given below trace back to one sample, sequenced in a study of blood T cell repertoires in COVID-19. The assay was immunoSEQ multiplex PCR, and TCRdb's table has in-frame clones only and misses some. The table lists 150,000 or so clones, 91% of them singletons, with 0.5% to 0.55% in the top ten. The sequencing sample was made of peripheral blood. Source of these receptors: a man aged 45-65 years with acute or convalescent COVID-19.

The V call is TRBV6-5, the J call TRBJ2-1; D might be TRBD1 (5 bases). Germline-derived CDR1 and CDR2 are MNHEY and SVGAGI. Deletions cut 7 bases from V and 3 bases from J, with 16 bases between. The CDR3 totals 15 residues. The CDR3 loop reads CASTQGAAGYNEQFF. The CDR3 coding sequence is TGTGCCAGCACTCAGGGTGCAGCAGGCTACAATGAGCAGTTCTTC.

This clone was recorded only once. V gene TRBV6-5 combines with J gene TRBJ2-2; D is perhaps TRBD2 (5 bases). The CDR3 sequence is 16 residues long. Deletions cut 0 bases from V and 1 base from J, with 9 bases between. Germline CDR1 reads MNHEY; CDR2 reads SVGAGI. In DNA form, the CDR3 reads TGTGCCAGCAGTTACTCGGGGAGTCGGAACACCGGGGAGCTGTTTTTT. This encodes CASSYSGSRNTGELFF.

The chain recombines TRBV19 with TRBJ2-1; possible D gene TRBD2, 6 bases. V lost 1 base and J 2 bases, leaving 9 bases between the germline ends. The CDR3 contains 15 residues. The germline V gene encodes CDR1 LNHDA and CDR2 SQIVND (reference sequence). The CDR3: CASSIGRAPYNEQFF. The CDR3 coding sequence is TGTGCCAGTAGTATAGGGAGGGCCCCCTACAATGAGCAGTTCTTC.

The CDR3 nucleotides are TGTGCCAGCAGCCAAGGCGGCGGGCGGGCCTTAGCCAAAAACATTCAGTACTTC. Residues: CASSQGGGRALAKNIQYF. The chain combines TRBV14 with TRBJ2-4; D possibly corresponds to TRBD2 (5 bases). V shed 1 base and J shed 0 bases, with 16 bases lying between them. This CDR3 comprises 18 residues. The germline gives CDR1 SGHDN, CDR2 FVKESK.

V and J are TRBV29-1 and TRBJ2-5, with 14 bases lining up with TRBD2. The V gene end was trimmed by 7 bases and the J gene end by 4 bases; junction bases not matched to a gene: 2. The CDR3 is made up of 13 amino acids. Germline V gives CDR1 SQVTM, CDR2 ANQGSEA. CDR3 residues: CSAGTSGRETQYF. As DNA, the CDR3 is TGCAGCGCCGGGACTAGCGGGAGAGAGACCCAGTACTTC.

Here the CDR3 reads CASSLAPRGHSYEQYV. DNA for the CDR3: TGTGCCAGCAGCTTAGCTCCCAGGGGGCACTCCTACGAGCAGTACGTC. The chain links TRBV11-2 to TRBJ2-7, with 8 bases fitting TRBD1. V lost 1 base to trimming and J lost 0 bases; unmatched junction nucleotides: 5. Germline V lookup: CDR1 SGHAT, CDR2 FQNNGV. The CDR3 spans 16 residues.

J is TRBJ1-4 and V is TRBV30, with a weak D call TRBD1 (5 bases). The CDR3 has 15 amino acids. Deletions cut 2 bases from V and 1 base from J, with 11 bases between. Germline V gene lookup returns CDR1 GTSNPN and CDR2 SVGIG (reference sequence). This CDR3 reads CAWSPGRGTNEKLFF. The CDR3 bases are TGTGCCTGGAGTCCAGGGAGGGGAACTAATGAAAAACTGTTTTTT.

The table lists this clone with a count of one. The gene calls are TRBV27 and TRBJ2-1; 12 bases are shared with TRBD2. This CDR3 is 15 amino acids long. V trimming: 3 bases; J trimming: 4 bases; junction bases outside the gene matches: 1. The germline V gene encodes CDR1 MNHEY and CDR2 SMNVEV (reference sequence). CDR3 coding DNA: TGTGCCAGCAGTTTCGGACTAGCGGGATACAATGAGCAGTTCTTC. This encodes CASSFGLAGYNEQFF.

CDR3 nucleotide sequence: TGTGCCAGCAGTTACTCGACAGGGGGGGATAATTCACCCCTCCACTTT. It codes for CASSYSTGGDNSPLHF. V gene TRBV6-5 combines with J gene TRBJ1-6; TRBD1 matches 9 bases. CDR1 is MNHEY and CDR2 is SVGAGI in the germline V gene. The CDR3 is 16 amino acids. V gave up 0 bases and J gave up 5 bases; unmatched junction bases: 2.

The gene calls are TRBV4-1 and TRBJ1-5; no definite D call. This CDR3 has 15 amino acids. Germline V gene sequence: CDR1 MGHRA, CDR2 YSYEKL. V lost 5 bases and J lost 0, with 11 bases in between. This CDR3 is CASSLNEYSNQPQHF. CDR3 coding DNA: TGCGCCAGCAGCTTAAACGAGTATAGCAATCAGCCCCAGCATTTT.

CDR3 DNA sequence: TGTGCCAGCAGTTATCGGACAGGTCCTAATGAAAAACTGTTTTTT. It yields the protein CASSYRTGPNEKLFF. The chain recombines TRBV6-6 with TRBJ1-4; TRBD1 matches 7 bases. CDR3 length: 15 amino acids. The V segment lost 3 bases and the J segment 3 bases; nucleotides outside the gene matches: 4. Germline CDR1 reads MNHNY; CDR2 reads SVGAGI (reference sequence).

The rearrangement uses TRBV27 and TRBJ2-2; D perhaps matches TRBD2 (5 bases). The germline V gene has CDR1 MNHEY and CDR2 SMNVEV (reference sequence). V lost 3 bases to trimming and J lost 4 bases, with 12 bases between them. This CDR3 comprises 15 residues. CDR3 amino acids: CASSFRGRGTGELFF. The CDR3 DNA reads TGTGCCAGCAGTTTTCGTGGGAGAGGCACCGGGGAGCTGTTTTTT.

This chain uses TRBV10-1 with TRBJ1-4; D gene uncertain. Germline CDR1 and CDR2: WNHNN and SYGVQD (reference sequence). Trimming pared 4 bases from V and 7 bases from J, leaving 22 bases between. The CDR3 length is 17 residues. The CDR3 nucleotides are TGCGCCAGCAGTGGGAATGGAGGGCCCCCCGACGGTGAAAAACTGTTTTTT. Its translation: CASSGNGGPPDGEKLFF.

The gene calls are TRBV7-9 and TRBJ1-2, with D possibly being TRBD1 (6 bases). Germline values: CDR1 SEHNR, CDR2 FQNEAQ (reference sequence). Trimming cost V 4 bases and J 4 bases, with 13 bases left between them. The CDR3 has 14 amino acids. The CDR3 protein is CASSYGTSSYGYTF. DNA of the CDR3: TGTGCCAGCAGCTACGGGACATCCAGCTATGGCTACACCTTC.

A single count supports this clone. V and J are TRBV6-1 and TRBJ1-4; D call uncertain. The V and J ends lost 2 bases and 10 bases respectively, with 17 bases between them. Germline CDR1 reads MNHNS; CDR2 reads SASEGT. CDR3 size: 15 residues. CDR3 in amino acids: CASSESSAGRGKLFF. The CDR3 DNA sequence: TGTGCCAGCAGTGAAAGTTCGGCGGGCCGGGGAAAACTGTTTTTT.

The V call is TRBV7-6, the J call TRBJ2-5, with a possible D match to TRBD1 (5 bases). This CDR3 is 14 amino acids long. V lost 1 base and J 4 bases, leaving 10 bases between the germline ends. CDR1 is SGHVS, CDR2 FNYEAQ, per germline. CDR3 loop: CASSLDGRVETQYF. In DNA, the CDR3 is TGTGCCAGCAGCTTAGATGGCAGGGTAGAGACCCAGTACTTC. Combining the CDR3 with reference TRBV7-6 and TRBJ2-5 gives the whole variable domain GAGVSQSPRYKVTKRGQDVALRCDPISGHVSLYWYRQALGQGPEFLTYFNYEAQQDKSGLPNDRFSAERPEGSISTLTIQRTEQRDSAMYRCASSLDGRVETQYFGPGTRLLVL.

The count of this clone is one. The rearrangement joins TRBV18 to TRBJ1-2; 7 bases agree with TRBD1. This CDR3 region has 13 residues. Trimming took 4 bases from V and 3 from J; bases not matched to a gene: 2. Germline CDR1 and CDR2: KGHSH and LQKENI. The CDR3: CASSQGTDYGYTF. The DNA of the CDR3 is TGTGCCAGCTCACAAGGGACAGACTATGGCTACACCTTC.

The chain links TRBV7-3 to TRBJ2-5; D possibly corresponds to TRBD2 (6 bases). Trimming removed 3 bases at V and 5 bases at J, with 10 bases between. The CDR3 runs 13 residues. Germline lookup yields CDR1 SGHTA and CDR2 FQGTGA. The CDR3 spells CASSFAGLETQYF. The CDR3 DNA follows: TGTGCCAGCAGCTTTGCGGGGTTGGAGACCCAGTACTTC.

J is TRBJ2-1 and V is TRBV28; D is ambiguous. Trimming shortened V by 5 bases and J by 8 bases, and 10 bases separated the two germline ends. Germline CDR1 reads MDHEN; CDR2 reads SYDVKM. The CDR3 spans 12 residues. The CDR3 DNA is TGTGCCAGCAGTCCCGATGGCTATGAGCAGTTCTTC. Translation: CASSPDGYEQFF.

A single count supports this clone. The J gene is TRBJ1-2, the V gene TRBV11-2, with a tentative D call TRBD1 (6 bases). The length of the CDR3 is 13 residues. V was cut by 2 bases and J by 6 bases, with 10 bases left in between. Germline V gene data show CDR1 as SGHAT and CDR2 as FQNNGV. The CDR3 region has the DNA TGTGCCAGCAGCTTAAACAGGGTGGATGGCTACACCTTC. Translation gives CASSLNRVDGYTF.

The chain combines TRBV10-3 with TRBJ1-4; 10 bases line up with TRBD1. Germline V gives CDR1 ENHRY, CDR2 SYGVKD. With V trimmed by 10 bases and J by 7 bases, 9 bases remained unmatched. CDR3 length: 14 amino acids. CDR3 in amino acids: CATQRGQGFEKLFF. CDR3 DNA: TGTGCCACGCAACGGGGACAGGGGTTTGAAAAACTGTTTTTT.